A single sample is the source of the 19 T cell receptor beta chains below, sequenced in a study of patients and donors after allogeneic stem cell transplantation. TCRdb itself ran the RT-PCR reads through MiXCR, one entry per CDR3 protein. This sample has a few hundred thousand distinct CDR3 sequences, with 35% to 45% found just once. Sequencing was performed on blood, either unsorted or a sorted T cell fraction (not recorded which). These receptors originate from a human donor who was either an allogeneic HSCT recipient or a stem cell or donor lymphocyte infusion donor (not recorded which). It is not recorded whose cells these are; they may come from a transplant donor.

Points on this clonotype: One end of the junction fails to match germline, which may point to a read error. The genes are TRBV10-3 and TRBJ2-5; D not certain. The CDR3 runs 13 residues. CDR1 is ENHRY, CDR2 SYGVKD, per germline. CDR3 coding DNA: TGTGCCATCAGTGCGCAGGTCCAAGGGACCCAGTACTTC. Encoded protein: CAISAQVQGTQYF.

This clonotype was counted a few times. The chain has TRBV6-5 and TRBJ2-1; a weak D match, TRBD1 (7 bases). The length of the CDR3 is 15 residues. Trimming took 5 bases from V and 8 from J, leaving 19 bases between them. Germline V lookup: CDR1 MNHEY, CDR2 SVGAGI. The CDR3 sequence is CASSPGAGGRHEQFF. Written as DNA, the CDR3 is TGTGCCAGCAGTCCCGGGGCAGGGGGGCGTCATGAGCAGTTCTTC.

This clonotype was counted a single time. The CDR3 is CASSLNGQFANTGELFF. The CDR3 coding sequence is TGTGCCAGCAGCTTAAACGGACAGTTCGCGAACACCGGGGAGCTGTTTTTT. This chain links TRBV7-9 with TRBJ2-2; possible D gene TRBD1, 6 bases. V lost 2 bases to trimming and J lost 0 bases, with 13 bases between them. This CDR3 is built from 17 residues. The germline gives CDR1 SEHNR, CDR2 FQNEAQ (reference sequence).

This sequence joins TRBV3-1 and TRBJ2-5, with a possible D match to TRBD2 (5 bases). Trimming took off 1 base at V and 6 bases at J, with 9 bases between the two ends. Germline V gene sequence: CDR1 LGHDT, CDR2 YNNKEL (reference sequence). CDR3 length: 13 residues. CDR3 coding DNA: TGTGCCAGCAGCCAAGGGACTCCCCAGACCCAGTACTTC. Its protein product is CASSQGTPQTQYF.

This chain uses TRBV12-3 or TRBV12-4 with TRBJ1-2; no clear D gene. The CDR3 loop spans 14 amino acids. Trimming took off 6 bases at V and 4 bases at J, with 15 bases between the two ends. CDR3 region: CASRPDGLFYGYTF. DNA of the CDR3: TGTGCCAGCAGACCTGACGGACTCTTCTATGGCTACACCTTC.

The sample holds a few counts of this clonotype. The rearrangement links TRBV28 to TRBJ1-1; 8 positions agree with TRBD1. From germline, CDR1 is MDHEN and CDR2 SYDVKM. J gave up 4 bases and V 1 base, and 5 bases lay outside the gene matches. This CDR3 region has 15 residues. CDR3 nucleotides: TGTGCCAGCAGTTTATTCCACGACAGGGGCACTGAAGCTTTCTTT. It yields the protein CASSLFHDRGTEAFF.

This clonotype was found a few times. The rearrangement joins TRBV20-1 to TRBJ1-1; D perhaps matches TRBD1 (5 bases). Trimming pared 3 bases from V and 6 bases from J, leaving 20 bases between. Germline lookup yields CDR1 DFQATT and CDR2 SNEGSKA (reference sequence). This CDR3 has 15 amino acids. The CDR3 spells CSASDPGFGAAEAFF. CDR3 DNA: TGCAGTGCTAGTGACCCAGGGTTTGGGGCTGCTGAAGCTTTCTTT.

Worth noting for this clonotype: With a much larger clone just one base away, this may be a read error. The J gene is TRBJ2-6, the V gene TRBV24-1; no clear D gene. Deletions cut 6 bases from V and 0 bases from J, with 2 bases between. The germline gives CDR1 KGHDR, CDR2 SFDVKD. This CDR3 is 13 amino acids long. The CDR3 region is CATSLSGANVLTF. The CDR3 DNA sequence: TGTGCCACCAGTCTCTCTGGGGCCAACGTCCTGACTTTC.

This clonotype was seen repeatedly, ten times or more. CDR3 in amino acids: CASSEPGDSSYEQYF. The CDR3 coding sequence is TGTGCCAGCAGTGAACCAGGGGACAGCTCCTACGAGCAGTACTTC. J is TRBJ2-7 and V is TRBV6-1, with 7 bases that match TRBD1. The V and J ends lost 2 bases and 0 bases, in that order; junction bases with no gene match: 4. Germline CDR1 is MNHNS and CDR2 is SASEGT. This CDR3 region has 15 residues.

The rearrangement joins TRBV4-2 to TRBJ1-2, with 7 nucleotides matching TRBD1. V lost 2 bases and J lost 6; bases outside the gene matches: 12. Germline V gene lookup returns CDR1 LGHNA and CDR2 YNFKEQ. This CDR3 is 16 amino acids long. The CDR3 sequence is CASSQIDRVRPHGYTF. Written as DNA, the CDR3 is TGTGCCAGCAGCCAAATAGACAGGGTTCGGCCCCATGGCTACACCTTC.

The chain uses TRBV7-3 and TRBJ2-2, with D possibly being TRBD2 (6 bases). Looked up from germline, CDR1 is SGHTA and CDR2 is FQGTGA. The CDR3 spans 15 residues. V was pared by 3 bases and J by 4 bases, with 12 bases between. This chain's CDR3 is CASSFAGLGTGELFF. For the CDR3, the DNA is TGTGCCAGCAGCTTCGCGGGGCTAGGCACCGGGGAGCTGTTTTTT.

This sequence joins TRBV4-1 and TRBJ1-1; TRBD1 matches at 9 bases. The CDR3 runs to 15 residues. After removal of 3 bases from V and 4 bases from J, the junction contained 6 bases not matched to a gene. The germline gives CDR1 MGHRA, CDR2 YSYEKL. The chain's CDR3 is CASSHKQGAGTEAFF. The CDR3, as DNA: TGCGCCAGCAGCCATAAACAGGGGGCCGGCACTGAAGCTTTCTTT.

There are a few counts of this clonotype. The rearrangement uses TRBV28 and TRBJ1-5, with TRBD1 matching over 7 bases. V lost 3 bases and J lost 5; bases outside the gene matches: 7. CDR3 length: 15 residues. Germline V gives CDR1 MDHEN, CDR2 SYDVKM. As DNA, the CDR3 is TGTGCCAGCAGTTTGGCGCAGGGGGGATATCAGCCCCAGCATTTT. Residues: CASSLAQGGYQPQHF.

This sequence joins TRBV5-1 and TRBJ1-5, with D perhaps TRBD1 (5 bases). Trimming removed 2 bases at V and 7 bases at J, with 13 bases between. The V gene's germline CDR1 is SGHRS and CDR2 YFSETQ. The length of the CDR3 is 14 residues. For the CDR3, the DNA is TGCGCCAGCAGCTTAGGATCCGGGGGGCAGCCCCAGCATTTT. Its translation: CASSLGSGGQPQHF.

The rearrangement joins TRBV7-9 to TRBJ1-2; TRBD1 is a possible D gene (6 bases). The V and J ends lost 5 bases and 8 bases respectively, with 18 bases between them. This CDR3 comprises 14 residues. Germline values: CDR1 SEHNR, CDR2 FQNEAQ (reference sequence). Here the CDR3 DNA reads TGTGCCAGCAGCCTTGCGGAAGGGGGGTTAGGCTACACCTTC. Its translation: CASSLAEGGLGYTF.

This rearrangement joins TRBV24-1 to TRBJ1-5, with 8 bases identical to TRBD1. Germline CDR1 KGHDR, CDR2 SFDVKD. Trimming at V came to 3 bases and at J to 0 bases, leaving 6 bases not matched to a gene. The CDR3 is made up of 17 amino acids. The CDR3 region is CATSDPQGAGSNQPQHF. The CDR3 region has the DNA TGTGCCACCAGTGATCCTCAGGGGGCCGGTAGCAATCAGCCCCAGCATTTT.

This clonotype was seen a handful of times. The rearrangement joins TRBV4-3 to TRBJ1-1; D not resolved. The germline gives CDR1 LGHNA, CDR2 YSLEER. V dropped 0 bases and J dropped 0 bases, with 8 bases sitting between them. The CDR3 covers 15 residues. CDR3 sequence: CASSQEKELNTEAFF. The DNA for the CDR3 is TGCGCCAGCAGCCAAGAGAAGGAGTTGAACACTGAAGCTTTCTTT.

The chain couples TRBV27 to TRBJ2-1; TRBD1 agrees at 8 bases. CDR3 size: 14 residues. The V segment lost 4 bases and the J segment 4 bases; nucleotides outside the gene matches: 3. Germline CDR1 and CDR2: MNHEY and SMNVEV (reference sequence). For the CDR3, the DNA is TGTGCCAGCAGTTCGGGACAGGAATACAATGAGCAGTTCTTC. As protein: CASSSGQEYNEQFF.

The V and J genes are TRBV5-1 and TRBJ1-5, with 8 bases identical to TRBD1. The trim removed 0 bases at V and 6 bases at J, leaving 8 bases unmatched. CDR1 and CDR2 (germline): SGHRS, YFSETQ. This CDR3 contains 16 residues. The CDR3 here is CASSLGARGHGQPQHF. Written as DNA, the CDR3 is TGCGCCAGCAGCTTGGGGGCCAGGGGGCACGGTCAGCCCCAGCATTTT.